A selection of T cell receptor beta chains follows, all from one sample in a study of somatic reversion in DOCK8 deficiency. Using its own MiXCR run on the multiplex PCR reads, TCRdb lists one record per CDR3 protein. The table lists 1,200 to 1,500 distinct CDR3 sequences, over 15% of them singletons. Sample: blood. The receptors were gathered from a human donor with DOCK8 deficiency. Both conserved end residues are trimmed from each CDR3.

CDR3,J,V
ASSFGTGSDSPLH,TRBJ1-6,TRBV7-2
AITDAYSYEQY,TRBJ2-7,TRBV10-3
AWSQGDGEKLF,TRBJ1-4,TRBV30
SARGGASTDTQY,TRBJ2-3,TRBV20-1
ASSQGRHNEQF,TRBJ2-1,TRBV3-1
ASSQVAAYGYT,TRBJ1-2,TRBV3-1
ASTQAGSPQPQH,TRBJ1-5,TRBV12-3/TRBV12-4
ASSLFGQGGNYGYT,TRBJ1-2,TRBV5-6
ASSQDWRGTEAF,TRBJ1-1,TRBV4-3
ASTLRGLGEKLF,TRBJ1-4,TRBV19
ASSFKFGGSSTNYGYT,TRBJ1-2,TRBV12-3/TRBV12-4
ASSQVTGGNDWTEAF,TRBJ1-1,TRBV4-3
ASKTGGASYEQY,TRBJ2-7,TRBV6-2/TRBV6-3
SALTRMTASSYEQY,TRBJ2-7,TRBV20-1
ASSRRAGTYEQY,TRBJ2-7,TRBV5-6
SASRTSGYYNEQF,TRBJ2-1,TRBV20-1
ASSLWGNTEAF,TRBJ1-1,TRBV12-3/TRBV12-4
SVEEGQGAAF,TRBJ1-1,TRBV29-1
ASYYRRSGGTYEQY,TRBJ2-7,TRBV27
SAHPGGVSGYT,TRBJ1-2,TRBV20-1
ATSPGGYKEQF,TRBJ2-1,TRBV15
AIPGTGANVLT,TRBJ2-6,TRBV28
ASSTDLWGTGNTIY,TRBJ1-3,TRBV6-6